This T cell receptor beta chain emerged from a study of beta chain features in type 1 diabetes. Study-wide points: For Type 1 diabetes patients, all four CD4+ subsets carried TCRB CDR3s that were moderately but significantly shorter. Cells expressing TCR highly could be over-represented by cDNA sequencing.

Since all of the isolated RNA was reverse transcribed, expressed TCRB transcripts were what got sequenced. Libraries were prepared by immunoSEQ multiplex PCR; TCRdb keeps only in-frame clonotypes and omits some of them. The sample lists about 150,000 clones, over 7.5% seen once, with 2% to 2.5% in the top ten. Concerning this clone itself: What it recognizes is unknown.

This clonotype originated in a woman aged 18-35 years in good health. The sequencing sample was made of central memory CD4+ T cells from blood.

The CDR3 nucleotides are TGCAGCGTAGGACTAGCGGGGTTGAACAATGAGCAGTTCTTC. Translating gives CSVGLAGLNNEQFF. The chain combines TRBV29-1 with TRBJ2-1, with 12 bases that match TRBD2. CDR1 and CDR2 from the germline V gene are SQVTM and ANQGSEA. Unmatched junction bases numbered 5, after V lost 6 bases and J lost 5 bases. This CDR3 has 14 amino acids.